What follows is one T cell receptor beta chain and its context. No antigen is known for it. Germline V gene lookup returns CDR1 MDHEN and CDR2 SYDVKM. The CDR3 sequence is 16 residues long. Losses at the gene ends were 7 bases for V and 1 base for J; bases not matched to a gene: 7. The data stem from a study of cytomegalovirus exposure and HLA in healthy donors. Regarding the study as a whole: Rarity marked most TCR sequences, yet some public TCRs occurred in many donors.

Both 60 Vbeta primers and 13 Jbeta primers went into the PCR. The table came from immunoSEQ multiplex PCR; TCRdb's copy has only in-frame clones and leaves some out. In the table there are 100,000 to 150,000 clones, about four fifths of which are singletons. The origin of this receptor is a woman aged 35 to 49 in good health and CMV-seropositive. This chain uses TRBV28 with TRBJ1-2; 12 nucleotides align to TRBD1. Sample: PBMCs. Here the CDR3 reads CASNLGTGGNNYGYTF. As DNA, the CDR3 is TGTGCCAGCAACCTCGGGACAGGGGGCAATAACTATGGCTACACCTTC.